Listed here are 14 T cell receptor beta chains from one sample, sequenced in a study of cytomegalovirus exposure and HLA in healthy donors. The PCR ran on 60 Vbeta and 13 Jbeta primers. Libraries were prepared by immunoSEQ multiplex PCR; TCRdb keeps only in-frame clonotypes and omits some of them. This sample has about 170,000 clones, with 82% found just once. Material: PBMCs. These receptors were taken from a male donor in good health and CMV-seronegative.

The chain uses TRBV5-4 and TRBJ2-5; D call uncertain. CDR3 length: 15 residues. Per germline, CDR1 SGHNT and CDR2 YYREEE (reference sequence). Trimming stripped 4 bases from V and 1 base from J, with 14 bases between. CDR3 coding DNA: TGTGCCAGCAGCCCGAGGTCGGGTTCCCAAGAGACCCAGTACTTC. This sequence encodes CASSPRSGSQETQYF.

The rearrangement uses TRBV9 and TRBJ2-3; tentatively, D is TRBD2 (5 bases). Trimming removed 4 bases at V and 1 base at J, with 13 bases between. Germline loops: CDR1 SGDLS, CDR2 YYNGEE. The CDR3 sequence is 15 residues long. For the CDR3, the DNA is TGTGCCAGCAGCCCGGGCCCCGGGGGCACAGATACGCAGTATTTT. This encodes CASSPGPGGTDTQYF.

The chain is built from TRBV27 and TRBJ2-7, with 8 bases aligning to TRBD2. From germline, CDR1 is MNHEY and CDR2 SMNVEV (reference sequence). This CDR3 spans 14 amino acids. With V trimmed by 5 bases and J by 4 bases, 7 bases remained unmatched. In DNA form, the CDR3 reads TGTGCCAGCAGTCGAAAGCGGGAGTTGTACGAGCAGTACTTC. Translated, it gives CASSRKRELYEQYF.

This chain joins TRBV10-3 and TRBJ2-5; 7 nucleotides match TRBD1. The junction had 4 bases not matched to a gene; V was cut back by 6 bases and J by 3 bases. The CDR3 is made up of 13 amino acids. The germline V gene encodes CDR1 ENHRY and CDR2 SYGVKD. CDR3 nucleotide sequence: TGTGCCATCAGCCCCGGGACAGAAGAGACCCAGTACTTC. Amino acid sequence: CAISPGTEETQYF.

The chain combines TRBV5-1 with TRBJ1-1, with 7 bases aligning to TRBD1. V trimming: 4 bases; J trimming: 4 bases; junction bases outside the gene matches: 13. Germline V CDR1 and CDR2: SGHRS, YFSETQ. The CDR3 runs to 16 residues. CDR3 coding DNA: TGCGCCAGCAGCCCCCAGGGGGGCCTTGCGGGCACTGAAGCTTTCTTT. Its protein product is CASSPQGGLAGTEAFF.

This clone was picked up one time. The chain links TRBV5-4 to TRBJ2-5; D perhaps matches TRBD2 (5 bases). The DNA end lines up better with TRBJ2-7; the J call may be wrong. The CDR3 extends over 13 amino acids. Per the germline V gene, CDR1 is SGHNT and CDR2 is YYREEE (reference sequence). Here the CDR3 reads CASSRSEYYEQYF. In nucleotides, the CDR3 is TGTGCCAGCAGCCGTAGCGAGTACTACGAGCAGTACTTC.

The chain recombines TRBV11-3 with TRBJ2-2; 10 positions agree with TRBD1. Germline values: CDR1 SGHNT, CDR2 YENEEA. The CDR3 runs to 15 residues. Germline trimming cut 8 bases from V and 4 bases from J; bases unmatched to any gene: 7. Here the CDR3 reads CASCPGTGATGELFF. The CDR3 DNA follows: TGTGCCAGCTGCCCTGGGACAGGGGCCACCGGGGAGCTGTTTTTT.

This chain uses TRBV19 with TRBJ1-4, with D perhaps matching TRBD1 (5 bases). V lost 6 bases, J lost 0 bases, and 14 bases lay in between. In germline, CDR1 is LNHDA, CDR2 SQIVND (reference sequence). There are 16 residues in the CDR3. CDR3 nucleotides: TGTGCCAGTAGCCGAACCTCACAGGCAACTAATGAAAAACTGTTTTTT. Residues: CASSRTSQATNEKLFF.

The chain recombines TRBV5-1 with TRBJ2-1; no clear D gene. Trimming took off 0 bases at V and 8 bases at J, with 15 bases between the two ends. This CDR3 has 15 amino acids. Germline loops: CDR1 SGHRS, CDR2 YFSETQ. The chain's CDR3 is CASSLGTHGGHEQFF. CDR3 sequence (DNA): TGCGCCAGCAGCTTGGGTACCCATGGCGGCCATGAGCAGTTCTTC. Drawing the rest from reference TRBV5-1 and TRBJ2-1, the complete variable domain is KAGVTQTPRYLIKTRGQQVTLSCSPISGHRSVSWYQQTPGQGLQFLFEYFSETQRNKGNFPGRFSGRQFSNSRSEMNVSTLELGDSALYLCASSLGTHGGHEQFFGPGTRLTVL.

To note about this clone: Additional DNA sequences in this sample encode the identical CDR3. The rearrangement links TRBV29-1 to TRBJ2-3; D ambiguous. Per the germline V gene, CDR1 is SQVTM and CDR2 is ANQGSEA. V lost 4 bases and J 4 bases, leaving 9 bases between the germline ends. The CDR3 consists of 12 residues. The CDR3 is CSVGALADTQYF. CDR3 bases: TGCAGCGTTGGGGCCTTGGCAGATACGCAGTATTTT.

V and J are TRBV6-6 and TRBJ1-4; weak D call: TRBD1 (5 bases). CDR3 length: 14 amino acids. V was pared by 3 bases and J by 7 bases, with 12 bases between. Per the germline V gene, CDR1 is MNHNY and CDR2 is SVGAGI (reference sequence). The DNA of the CDR3 is TGTGCCAGCAGTTATGGCCAGGGTAGTGAAAAACTGTTTTTT. Translation: CASSYGQGSEKLFF.

This clone occurred a few times. The chain has TRBV28 and TRBJ2-7; 10 nucleotides match TRBD1. This CDR3 comprises 15 residues. V shed 6 bases, J shed 6 bases, and the junction held 11 bases outside the gene matches. The germline V gene encodes CDR1 MDHEN and CDR2 SYDVKM. CDR3 in amino acids: CASREAGQGRLEQYF. The CDR3 DNA sequence: TGTGCCAGCAGGGAGGCGGGACAGGGGCGGCTCGAGCAGTACTTC.

This clone was recorded once. This rearrangement joins TRBV19 to TRBJ1-4; D not certain. V was trimmed by 6 bases and J by 4 bases, leaving 15 bases between them. This CDR3 is 15 amino acids long. CDR1 and CDR2 from the germline V gene are LNHDA and SQIVND (reference sequence). DNA of the CDR3: TGTGCCAGTAGCGCCGTGAGTCGGGTTAATGAAAAACTGTTTTTT. Its translation is CASSAVSRVNEKLFF.

The CDR3 spells CASRVTGADNYGYTF. For the CDR3, the DNA is TGTGCCAGCAGGGTTACAGGGGCGGATAACTATGGCTACACCTTC. This chain links TRBV6-5 with TRBJ1-2; 7 bases map to TRBD1. Germline V gives CDR1 MNHEY, CDR2 SVGAGI. The CDR3 totals 15 residues. Unmatched junction bases numbered 8, after V lost 6 bases and J lost 1 base.